This TCR beta chain was found in a study of molecular identifiers for immune sequencing clone quantification. Points from the study as a whole: In naive cells, clones above 20 RNA copies held under 1% of molecules, whereas in effector cells they held over 97%.

The CDR3 runs to 13 residues. Germline assignment: CDR1 SGHAT and CDR2 FQDESV (reference sequence). J lost 5 bases, V lost 5 bases, and 4 bases had no gene match. The table lists this clonotype with a few counts. No antigen is known for it. TCRdb fed the PCR reads into MiXCR, producing one record per CDR3 protein. The table includes roughly 100,000 distinct CDR3 sequences, about 35% detected once. The receptor's source is a human donor in good health. Some libraries in this study had Jurkat cell RNA spiked in. V and J are TRBV11-1 and TRBJ1-1; 8 bases line up with TRBD1. Sequencing was done on a sample of naive CD8+ T cells from blood, with Jurkat cell RNA spiked in. Subset defined: FACS-sorted CD8+CD4-CCR7+CD45RA+ naive T cells. CDR3 in amino acids: CASSGTGWTEAFF. The CDR3 bases are TGTGCCAGCAGCGGGACAGGCTGGACTGAAGCTTTCTTT. Looking up the rest from reference TRBV11-1 and TRBJ1-1 gives the full variable domain: EAEVAQSPRYKITEKSQAVAFWCDPISGHATLYWYRQILGQGPELLVQFQDESVVDDSQLPKDRFSAERLKGVDSTLKIQPAELGDSAMYLCASSGTGWTEAFFGQGTRLTVV.